This record concerns one T cell receptor beta chain sequence. Authors' processing steps: Reference gene primer amplification in the assay estimated nucleated cell counts. Sequencing was performed with immunoSEQ multiplex PCR; in TCRdb, only in-frame clones are kept and a portion is missing. V, J and clone size are those of that table, while D and trimming were read from the DNA. The data hold tens of thousands of clones, with roughly nine tenths observed a single time. The sample belongs to a study of blood T cell repertoires in COVID-19. Study details: From the United States, Italy and Spain came samples of acute and convalescent COVID-19. PBMCs, B-cell-depleted T cells, or T cells were the source of the cDNA or gDNA that made up the material.

Germline V gives CDR1 SGHVS, CDR2 FQNEAQ. The CDR3 covers 16 residues. The V segment lost 5 bases and the J segment 3 bases; nucleotides outside the gene matches: 13. Sequenced sample: peripheral blood. The chain recombines TRBV7-8 with TRBJ2-7; TRBD2 aligns across 7 bases. The TCR was taken from a man between 50 and 59 years old with active COVID-19. CDR3 in amino acids: CASSLPLWTRNYEQYF. For the CDR3, the DNA is TGTGCCAGCAGCCTCCCTCTCTGGACTAGGAACTACGAGCAGTACTTC.